This entry describes one T cell receptor beta chain. This record belongs to a study of blood T cell repertoires in COVID-19. Trimming took off 7 bases at V and 7 bases at J, with 14 bases between the two ends. Per the germline V gene, CDR1 is MNHEY and CDR2 is SVGAGI. This CDR3 region has 14 residues. Method: immunoSEQ multiplex PCR; TCRdb's copy keeps in-frame clones and lacks some. The sample lists approximately 18,000 clones, about three quarters seen once, with approximately 8.4% in the top ten. This rearrangement joins TRBV6-5 to TRBJ1-6, with D tentatively TRBD1 (6 bases). This TCR was sampled from a man between 60 and 75 years old with acute or convalescent COVID-19. Input material: peripheral blood. The chain's CDR3 is CASTTGQTNSPLHF. CDR3 coding DNA: TGTGCCAGCACTACGGGACAAACGAATTCACCCCTCCACTTT.